Reported below is one TCR beta chain. What it binds is unknown. The table came from immunoSEQ multiplex PCR; TCRdb's copy has only in-frame clones and leaves some out. Of 350,000 to 500,000 clones listed, 80% to 95% are singletons. The germline CDR1 and CDR2 sequences are SGHVS and FNYEAQ. CDR3 length: 15 amino acids. V lost 1 base and J lost 4, with 11 bases in between. The data originate from a study of Ad26.COV2.S vaccination and SARS-CoV-2 variants. Whole-study findings and limits: The analyses of TCR breadth and depth may have understated the size of total T cell responses. Reportedly, after vaccination the spike-specific CD8+ and CD4+ T cell responses displayed substantial breadth. Vaccine recipients surpassed placebo recipients in spike-specific TCR breadth.

This sample's treatment: 15 to 20 received Ad26.COV2.S at low or high dose, single or two shots; about 5 received placebo; per-sample allocation not given. Sampling took place 63 days after the first vaccine or placebo injection. Donation came from an adult in Boston who was aged 18-55 years. The sequences come from peripheral blood, collected in a trial of Ad26.COV2.S vaccine versus placebo. The V gene is TRBV7-6, the J gene TRBJ1-5; no clear D. This TCR derives from a person aged 18 to 59 who received the Ad26.COV2.S COVID-19 vaccine or a placebo. Here the CDR3 reads CASSLGPGSNQPQHF. The CDR3 DNA is TGTGCCAGCAGCTTAGGGCCAGGATCTAATCAGCCCCAGCATTTT.